These T cell receptor beta chains were read from a single sample in a study of early T cells in non-severe SARS-CoV-2 infection. TCRdb re-derived calls from the 5' RACE reads in MiXCR, one entry per CDR3 protein. The sample carries roughly 62,000 distinct CDR3 sequences, more than 7.5% recorded once. Source material: whole blood. These receptors were obtained from an adult who was a healthcare worker with PCR-confirmed SARS-CoV-2 infection or an uninfected control (not recorded which). Both conserved end residues are part of each CDR3. The D gene is left open where the match is weak. Not all rows give a size; the values are once, few, many and, for expanded clones, a class.

abundance	j_gene	d_gene	v_gene	CDR3aa	CDR3nt
few	TRBJ2-2	-	TRBV20-1	CSARGGRRELFF	TGCAGTGCTAGAGGCGGGCGCCGGGAGCTGTTTTTT
-	TRBJ1-5	TRBD1	TRBV10-3	CAISGGQGFNQPQHF	TGTGCCATCAGTGGGGGACAGGGTTTTAATCAGCCCCAGCATTTT
-	TRBJ2-2	-	TRBV7-9	CASSSGYTGELFF	TGTGCCAGCAGCTCGGGATACACCGGGGAGCTGTTTTTT
-	TRBJ2-1	TRBD2	TRBV7-9	CASSRRTSGNNEQFF	TGTGCCAGCAGCCGTCGGACTAGCGGGAACAATGAGCAGTTCTTC
many	TRBJ2-5	-	TRBV29-1	CSVAQSHETQYF	TGCAGCGTTGCACAGTCCCATGAGACCCAGTACTTC
-	TRBJ2-1	TRBD2	TRBV28	CASTLQGTSAYNEQFF	TGTGCCAGCACCTTGCAGGGGACTAGCGCCTACAATGAGCAGTTCTTC
many	TRBJ2-7	-	TRBV12-3/TRBV12-4	CASSFVQNSYEQYF	TGTGCCAGCAGTTTCGTACAGAACAGCTACGAGCAGTACTTC
-	TRBJ1-1	-	TRBV19	CASHLGQVPNTEAFF	TGTGCCAGCCACCTGGGGCAGGTGCCGAACACTGAAGCTTTCTTT
few	TRBJ2-1	-	TRBV7-8	CASSLGAAAYNEQFF	TGTGCCAGCAGCTTAGGAGCCGCGGCCTACAATGAGCAGTTCTTC
-	TRBJ2-1	TRBD2	TRBV7-9	CASSPPRGRAFKEFF	TGTGCCAGCAGCCCCCCCCGAGGGAGGGCCTTCAAAGAGTTCTTC
-	TRBJ2-7	TRBD2	TRBV20-1	CSALPLAGVNYEQYF	TGCAGTGCTCTCCCACTAGCGGGAGTAAACTACGAGCAGTACTTC
many	TRBJ2-1	TRBD2	TRBV28	CASRMSGAEFF	TGTGCCAGCAGAATGAGCGGGGCGGAGTTCTTC
-	TRBJ2-7	-	TRBV27	CASSWAAPYEQYF	TGTGCCAGCAGTTGGGCAGCTCCCTACGAGCAGTACTTC
many	TRBJ2-6	TRBD2	TRBV2	CASSDLGLAFGANVLTF	TGTGCCAGCAGTGATTTGGGACTAGCATTTGGGGCCAACGTCCTGACTTTC
-	TRBJ2-3	TRBD2	TRBV5-1	CASSLRMGGPPTQYF	TGCGCCAGCAGCTTGCGGATGGGAGGGCCGCCTACGCAGTATTTT
few	TRBJ2-1	TRBD2	TRBV7-2	CASSFGLAGGNEQFF	TGTGCCAGCAGCTTCGGACTAGCGGGAGGCAATGAGCAGTTCTTC
many	TRBJ2-5	-	TRBV18	CASSPGRAETQYF	TGTGCCAGCTCACCAGGCAGGGCAGAGACCCAGTACTTC
many	TRBJ2-3	TRBD2	TRBV20-1	CSATPPGGRAEDTQYF	TGCAGTGCTACCCCACCGGGCGGGAGGGCCGAAGATACGCAGTATTTT
many	TRBJ1-3	-	TRBV20-1	CSARSPVSGNTIYF	TGCAGTGCTAGGAGCCCAGTCTCTGGAAACACCATATATTTT
many	TRBJ1-2	-	TRBV5-4	CASSPTGPADGYTF	TGTGCCAGCAGCCCGACAGGACCAGCCGATGGCTACACCTTC
many	TRBJ1-1	-	TRBV7-9	CASSRTAGAEAFF	TGTGCCAGCTCAAGGACAGCTGGCGCTGAAGCTTTCTTT
many	TRBJ1-1	TRBD1	TRBV18	CASSPNQGAWTGYTEAFF	TGTGCCAGCTCACCTAACCAGGGGGCTTGGACGGGTTACACTGAAGCTTTCTTT
-	TRBJ2-7	-	TRBV20-1	CSARQSSYEQYF	TGCAGTGCTAGACAGAGCTCCTACGAGCAGTACTTC
-	TRBJ1-1	-	TRBV7-2	CASSLEASLTTEAFF	TGTGCCAGCAGCTTAGAGGCCAGCTTGACGACTGAAGCTTTCTTT
-	TRBJ2-5	-	TRBV24-1	CATSGATGETQYF	TGTGCCACCAGTGGGGCCACCGGAGAGACCCAGTACTTC
-	TRBJ1-5	-	TRBV18	CASSPLPDSNQPQHF	TGTGCCAGCTCACCTCTCCCAGATAGCAATCAGCCCCAGCATTTT
-	TRBJ2-1	-	TRBV29-1	CSAKDYLQFF	TGCAGCGCCAAGGACTATTTGCAGTTCTTC
-	TRBJ2-7	-	TRBV7-9	CASSPTRNYEQYF	TGTGCCAGCAGCCCTACACGAAACTACGAGCAGTACTTC
many	TRBJ2-5	TRBD1	TRBV6-5	CASRTGVGTQYF	TGTGCCAGCAGGACAGGGGTAGGGACCCAGTACTTC
many	TRBJ1-2	TRBD1	TRBV28	CASSPVQGTLWGYTF	TGTGCCAGCAGTCCCGTACAGGGGACTTTGTGGGGCTACACCTTC
many	TRBJ1-4	TRBD1	TRBV2	CASTATGRGMFF	TGTGCCAGCACCGCGACAGGGCGGGGGATGTTTTTT
-	TRBJ2-7	TRBD1	TRBV5-1	CASSDRSGGLEQYF	TGCGCCAGCAGCGATCGATCAGGGGGCCTCGAGCAGTACTTC
many	TRBJ2-1	-	TRBV6-1	CASSEAHSSSYNEQFF	TGTGCCAGCAGTGAAGCACACTCCAGCTCCTACAATGAGCAGTTCTTC
many	TRBJ2-7	TRBD2	TRBV4-1	CASSQAGGIYEQYF	TGCGCCAGCAGCCAAGCCGGGGGGATCTACGAGCAGTACTTC
many	TRBJ2-1	-	TRBV5-1	CASSPAGADGNNEQFF	TGCGCCAGCAGCCCCGCGGGCGCGGACGGAAACAATGAGCAGTTCTTC
-	TRBJ2-5	-	TRBV28	CASTPLEGQETQYF	TGTGCCAGCACCCCCTTAGAGGGTCAAGAGACCCAGTACTTC
many	TRBJ2-1	-	TRBV6-6	CASSYRNEQFF	TGTGCCAGCAGTTACCGGAATGAGCAGTTCTTC